This T cell receptor (beta chain) derives from a study of blood T cells in healthy people across ages. Findings and caveats of the study: TCR beta diversity, measured per million T cells, fell in a roughly linear way with age. Naive T cell percentage showed a strong correlation with TCR beta diversity. Researchers deemed the diversity estimates from one million T cells underestimates.

Note on this clonotype: Its antigen is currently unknown.

Trimming took 10 bases from V and 8 from J; bases not matched to a gene: 9. The CDR3 runs 13 residues. The germline V gene has CDR1 SEHNR and CDR2 FQNEAQ (reference sequence). The use of a sample-barcoded 5' primer and a J-beta primer mix characterized a second PCR of about 6 to 12 cycles. Each cDNA was tagged by a template-switch adaptor containing 12 random nucleotides. MiXCR, applied by TCRdb to the 5' RACE reads, yields one record per CDR3 protein. This sample carries some 700,000 distinct CDR3 sequences, about 42% of them seen once, and the ten largest clones take more than 20%. Material for sequencing was blood. This sequence was found in a woman aged 55-70 years in good health. The rearrangement joins TRBV7-9 to TRBJ2-1; 9 bases map to TRBD2. CDR3 sequence reads: CAIDRVAGDEQFF. The DNA of the CDR3 is TGTGCCATCGATAGGGTAGCGGGGGATGAGCAGTTCTTC. Filled out from reference TRBV7-9 and TRBJ2-1, the complete variable domain reads DTGVSQNPRHKITKRGQNVTFRCDPISEHNRLYWYRQTLGQGPEFLTYFQNEAQLEKSRLLSDRFSAERPKGSFSTLEIQRTEQGDSAMYLCAIDRVAGDEQFFGPGTRLTVL.